The 24 T cell receptor beta chains below were found in one sample sequenced in a study of blood T cell repertoires in COVID-19. Produced via immunoSEQ multiplex PCR; TCRdb's table is partial and in-frame only. The data contain under 95,000 clones, roughly 87% of them singletons. The source material was peripheral blood. These receptors originate from a woman aged 45-65 years with acute or convalescent COVID-19.

CDR3 nucleotide sequence: TGTGCCAGCAGTAAACCAGGGGGCAATCAGCCCCAGCATTTT. This gives the protein CASSKPGGNQPQHF. The J gene is TRBJ1-5, the V gene TRBV6-5, with D possibly TRBD1 on 6 matching bases. Germline CDR1 and CDR2: MNHEY and SVGAGI. The V and J ends lost 5 bases and 2 bases respectively, with 10 bases between them. This CDR3 spans 14 amino acids.

The CDR3 protein is CASSYEVGETQYF. In DNA form, the CDR3 reads TGTGCCAGCAGCTACGAAGTCGGAGAGACCCAGTACTTC. The genes are TRBV11-2 and TRBJ2-5; D uncertain. Germline V gene sequence: CDR1 SGHAT, CDR2 FQNNGV. The CDR3 runs 13 residues. V was pared by 4 bases and J by 4 bases, with 10 bases between.

V is TRBV6-6 and J is TRBJ2-1; 10 nucleotides line up with TRBD2. Germline V gene sequence: CDR1 MNHNY, CDR2 SVGAGI (reference sequence). V lost 5 bases, J lost 6 bases, and 10 bases stayed unmatched. The CDR3 consists of 16 residues. CDR3 amino acids: CASSNTQRGGLNEQFF. The CDR3 nucleotides read TGTGCCAGCAGTAACACCCAGCGGGGGGGCCTCAATGAGCAGTTCTTC.

This sequence joins TRBV4-1 and TRBJ1-1; D unclear. This CDR3 region has 15 residues. Trimming cost V 4 bases and J 0 bases, with 12 bases left between them. Germline V gene lookup returns CDR1 MGHRA and CDR2 YSYEKL. CDR3 protein: CASSRGGRMNTEAFF. Written as DNA, the CDR3 is TGCGCCAGCAGCCGAGGAGGACGGATGAACACTGAAGCTTTCTTT.

This chain uses TRBV6-5 with TRBJ2-1; D is undetermined. Germline CDR1 and CDR2: MNHEY and SVGAGI. CDR3 length: 11 residues. The V and J ends lost 6 bases and 4 bases respectively, with 4 bases between them. The CDR3, as DNA: TGTGCCAGCAGACTGTACAATGAGCAGTTCTTC. It encodes CASRLYNEQFF.

This chain joins TRBV4-3 and TRBJ1-5; no reliable D call. The germline CDR1 and CDR2 sequences are LGHNA and YSLEER. Trimming stripped 0 bases from V and 4 bases from J, with 10 bases between. The CDR3 covers 15 residues. The CDR3: CASSQEVKLNQPQHF. CDR3 DNA: TGCGCCAGCAGCCAAGAGGTAAAGCTTAATCAGCCCCAGCATTTT.

The V call is TRBV15, the J call TRBJ1-6; D gene ambiguous. Germline V lookup: CDR1 LNHNV, CDR2 YYDKDF (reference sequence). V lost 0 bases to trimming and J lost 1 base, with 13 bases between them. CDR3 length equals 18 residues. The CDR3 nucleotides are TGTGCCACCAGCAGAGATGATCCTCTAGTTTCCTATAATTCACCCCTCCACTTT. It yields the protein CATSRDDPLVSYNSPLHF.

The chain is built from TRBV13 and TRBJ2-7; TRBD2 agrees at 7 bases. The CDR3 runs to 17 residues. Germline V gene sequence: CDR1 PRHDT, CDR2 FYEKMQ (reference sequence). Trimming at V came to 4 bases and at J to 4 bases, leaving 16 bases not matched to a gene. The CDR3 loop is CASSSSGASGHYYEQYF. DNA for the CDR3: TGTGCCAGCAGCTCCTCCGGGGCTAGCGGACACTATTACGAGCAGTACTTC.

V gene TRBV2 combines with J gene TRBJ2-1, with TRBD2 matching 9 bases. V lost 0 bases, J lost 10 bases, and 7 bases stayed unmatched. CDR3 length equals 15 residues. Per the germline V gene, CDR1 is SNHLY and CDR2 is FYNNEI. In DNA form, the CDR3 reads TGTGCCAGCAGTGAAGCTGGCGGGGGGGCAGGGGAGCAGTTCTTC. Encoded protein: CASSEAGGGAGEQFF.

The rearrangement uses TRBV15 and TRBJ2-4; D unresolved. Trimming took 0 bases from V and 1 from J, leaving 7 bases between them. Germline loops: CDR1 LNHNV, CDR2 YYDKDF (reference sequence). This CDR3 is 15 amino acids long. CDR3 DNA: TGTGCCACCAGCAGAGATAGATGGGCCAAAAACATTCAGTACTTC. Its translation is CATSRDRWAKNIQYF. The variable domain in full, completed from reference TRBV15 and TRBJ2-4, reads DAMVIQNPRYQVTQFGKPVTLSCSQTLNHNVMYWYQQKSSQAPKLLFHYYDKDFNNEADTPDNFQSRRPNTSFCFLDIRSPGLGDTAMYLCATSRDRWAKNIQYFGAGTRLSVL.

The chain combines TRBV28 with TRBJ2-5, with D maybe TRBD1 (6 bases). The CDR3 consists of 15 residues. V was pared by 3 bases and J by 5 bases, with 16 bases between. Germline loops: CDR1 MDHEN, CDR2 SYDVKM. The CDR3 reads CASSLGTRGFETQYF. The CDR3 bases are TGTGCCAGCAGTTTGGGGACGAGGGGGTTCGAGACCCAGTACTTC.

The chain links TRBV12-3 or TRBV12-4 to TRBJ2-2; TRBD1 might be the D (5 bases). CDR3 length: 13 residues. Trimming stripped 4 bases from V and 7 bases from J, with 10 bases between. CDR3 in DNA: TGTGCCAGCAGTTCACAGGAGATCGGGGAGCTGTTTTTT. Residues: CASSSQEIGELFF.

The genes are TRBV7-2 and TRBJ2-1; 8 bases fit TRBD2. Germline CDR1 SGHTA, CDR2 FQGNSA. This CDR3 region has 16 residues. Unmatched junction bases numbered 3, after V lost 0 bases and J lost 2 bases. As DNA, the CDR3 is TGTGCCAGCAGCTTAGCTAGCGGGACCCCCTACAATGAGCAGTTCTTC. Translation: CASSLASGTPYNEQFF.

The V and J genes are TRBV28 and TRBJ2-1, with D possibly matching TRBD1 (5 bases). Germline assignment: CDR1 MDHEN and CDR2 SYDVKM. The CDR3 length is 13 residues. V lost 2 bases, J lost 7 bases, and 9 bases lay in between. Here the CDR3 reads CASSLVRANEQFF. The CDR3 bases are TGTGCCAGCAGTTTAGTCAGGGCTAATGAGCAGTTCTTC.

The chain employs TRBV3-1 (or the pseudogene TRBV3-2) and TRBJ1-2, with 11 bases aligning to TRBD1. The CDR3 consists of 13 residues. From germline, CDR1 is LGHDT and CDR2 YNNKEL (reference sequence). V shed 8 bases, J shed 7 bases, and the junction held 6 bases outside the gene matches. The CDR3, as DNA: TGTGCCAGCGGACAGGGGGCTAGAAGTGGCTACACCTTC. Translated: CASGQGARSGYTF.

This sequence joins TRBV30 and TRBJ2-7, with 9 positions matching TRBD1. Losses at the gene ends were 3 bases for V and 3 bases for J; bases not matched to a gene: 9. Germline loops: CDR1 GTSNPN, CDR2 SVGIG (reference sequence). The CDR3 extends over 15 amino acids. The CDR3: CAWSEGQGPFYEQYF. CDR3 DNA sequence: TGTGCCTGGAGCGAGGGACAGGGCCCATTCTACGAGCAGTACTTC.

The V gene is TRBV5-1, the J gene TRBJ1-4, with 7 bases aligning to TRBD1. CDR3 length: 15 residues. Trimming removed 0 bases from V and 2 bases from J; junction bases left unmatched: 1. The germline CDR1 and CDR2 sequences are SGHRS and YFSETQ. CDR3 region: CASSLVGQTNEKLFF. The CDR3 DNA sequence: TGCGCCAGCAGCTTGGTGGGACAGACTAATGAAAAACTGTTTTTT.

DNA of the CDR3: TGTGCCAGCAGCCAATTGACCACAGGGGCCGGGGAGCTGTTTTTT. This encodes CASSQLTTGAGELFF. This rearrangement joins TRBV3-1 (or the pseudogene TRBV3-2) to TRBJ2-2; 7 bases are shared with TRBD1. CDR3 length: 15 amino acids. V lost 2 bases, J lost 6 bases, and 6 bases stayed unmatched. Germline CDR1 is LGHDT and CDR2 is YNNKEL (reference sequence).

V gene TRBV3-1 (or the pseudogene TRBV3-2) combines with J gene TRBJ2-1; 11 bases map to TRBD2. Trimming cost V 1 base and J 5 bases; bases outside gene matches: 1. The CDR3 is 15 amino acids. In germline, CDR1 is LGHDT, CDR2 YNNKEL (reference sequence). CDR3 bases: TGTGCCAGCAGCCAAGCTAGCGGGGGGAACAATGAGCAGTTCTTC. It encodes CASSQASGGNNEQFF.

The chain is built from TRBV5-1 and TRBJ1-1; D might be TRBD1 (6 bases). The CDR3 totals 14 residues. Trimming cost V 4 bases and J 7 bases, with 17 bases left between them. Germline CDR1 SGHRS, CDR2 YFSETQ. The CDR3 here is CASSPGGGENEAFF. Here the CDR3 DNA reads TGCGCCAGCAGCCCGGGAGGGGGGGAGAATGAAGCTTTCTTT.

The genes are TRBV5-4 and TRBJ2-5, with 9 nucleotides matching TRBD2. CDR1 is SGHNT and CDR2 is YYREEE in the germline V gene (reference sequence). The trim removed 3 bases at V and 4 bases at J, leaving 4 bases unmatched. The CDR3 runs to 14 residues. The CDR3 loop reads CASSYGLASETQYF. The CDR3 bases are TGTGCCAGCAGCTATGGACTAGCGTCAGAGACCCAGTACTTC.

The chain employs TRBV20-1 and TRBJ2-2; TRBD2 might be the D (7 bases). V was clipped by 3 bases and J by 2 bases, with 10 bases between them. This CDR3 has 14 residues. Germline assignment: CDR1 DFQATT and CDR2 SNEGSKA (reference sequence). CDR3 DNA sequence: TGCAGTGCTAGTAGGGGGGGCAACACCGGGGAGCTGTTTTTT. Translated, it gives CSASRGGNTGELFF.

V and J are TRBV5-8 and TRBJ1-4; 9 nucleotides agree with TRBD1. CDR1 and CDR2 (germline): SGHTS, YDEGEE. After removal of 4 bases from V and 7 bases from J, the junction contained 11 bases not matched to a gene. This CDR3 has 16 amino acids. As DNA, the CDR3 is TGTGCCAGCAGCCTACTCGGGACAGGGAAGGGTGAAAAACTGTTTTTT. It encodes CASSLLGTGKGEKLFF.

The chain employs TRBV28 and TRBJ2-3, with TRBD1 matching 7 bases. Per the germline V gene, CDR1 is MDHEN and CDR2 is SYDVKM. J was trimmed by 12 bases and V by 5 bases; bases with no gene match: 14. This CDR3 region has 14 residues. The CDR3 sequence: CASSRPGQDPSQYF. CDR3 coding DNA: TGTGCCAGCAGTAGACCCGGACAGGACCCGTCTCAGTATTTT.